The T cell receptor (beta chain) described here comes from a study of blood T cell repertoires in COVID-19. J gave up 12 bases and V 6 bases, and 10 bases lay outside the gene matches. Germline values: CDR1 SEHNR, CDR2 FQNEAQ (reference sequence). The CDR3 totals 12 residues. TCRdb's copy holds only in-frame clones and misses some; the assay was immunoSEQ multiplex PCR. The sample includes 70,000 or so clones, 91% of them seen just once. The sequenced sample was peripheral blood. This TCR derives from a human donor in a cohort sampled during active COVID-19. This rearrangement joins TRBV7-9 to TRBJ1-1, with 7 bases matching TRBD1. The CDR3 bases are TGTGCCAGCAGTTCTCTACAGGGGACGTCTTTCTTT. Residues: CASSSLQGTSFF.